The clone carrying this T cell receptor (beta chain) was found a few times. No antigen is known for it. This sample stems from a study of identical twins. TCRdb analysed the 5' RACE reads with MiXCR anew, one entry per CDR3 protein. The repertoire consists of some 660,000 distinct CDR3 sequences, with 8.5% to 9% occurring once and the leading ten covering 0.75% to 1%. There are 15 residues in the CDR3. Germline V lookup: CDR1 DFQATT, CDR2 SNEGSKA (reference sequence). V trimming: 0 bases; J trimming: 5 bases; junction bases outside the gene matches: 6. Overall study findings and caveats: Abundant beta clonotypes from cord blood had fewer insertions, unlike memory repertoires, which showed none. There is a chance that invariant MAIT and iNKT cells partially muddied zero-insertion analyses. Findings depended on cross-sectional statistics rather than tracking the same donors.

This sample also belongs to another study, concerning yellow fever vaccine responses in identical twins.

Sequencing was performed on PBMCs. The genes are TRBV20-1 and TRBJ2-5; TRBD2 matches at 10 bases. The receptor's source is a woman between 18 and 29 years old in good health. The DNA of the CDR3 is TGCAGTGCTAGAGATCGGAATAGCGGGAGGGAGACCCAGTACTTC. It translates to CSARDRNSGRETQYF.